The T cell receptor beta chain described here comes from a study of T cell responses to AZD1222 COVID-19 vaccine. Study observations and caveats: Regions 160-218 and 743-854 dominated among vaccine-associated CD4 TCRs spanning spike. Spike-specific TCRs gained breadth and depth after people received two AZD1222 doses. Repertoires were sampled only after the peak T cell response. Reports indicate that nearly half of spike-specific TCRs are directed at unmutated variant regions.

Libraries were prepared by immunoSEQ multiplex PCR; TCRdb keeps only in-frame clonotypes and omits some of them. In the table there are 130,000 to 150,000 clones, 92% of which are singletons. A remark on this clone: Its antigen is not known.

The sequence was collected from an adult in good health. The sample was peripheral blood, taken on day 0 of AZD1222 vaccination.

The CDR3 DNA is TGTGCTAGTGGTTTTAACACTGAAGCTTTCTTT. Translating gives CASGFNTEAFF. V gene TRBV12-5 combines with J gene TRBJ1-1; D gene ambiguous. CDR1 and CDR2 (germline): LGHNT, FRNRAP. The germline V and J ends were trimmed by 3 bases and 2 bases, with 1 base remaining between them. The CDR3 totals 11 residues.